A single sample is the source of the 22 T cell receptor beta chains below, sequenced in a study of shared clonotypes between healthy human individuals (TCRdb year 2020). Library preparation employed the immunoSEQ multiplex PCR assay. The table comes from immuneACCESS by way of TCRdb, which keeps in-frame sequences with V and J called. Part of the clones is missing from these tables; in studies checked, under half for an unresolved V gene and the rest for unknown reasons. This sample comprises roughly 640,000 clones, around 67% of them detected only once. Over 1.5% of the sample is held by the ten biggest clonotypes. The sequenced sample was memory CD4+ T cells sorted from blood. Sample cell subset or site, as interpreted from the label and publication: CD45RA-negative fraction. Every receptor here comes from a woman aged 25 to 39 in good health.

The V gene is TRBV10-2, the J gene TRBJ2-5, with D uncertain. V was shortened by 3 bases and J by 5 bases, with 7 bases between the two germline ends. The germline gives CDR1 WSHSY, CDR2 SAAADI. The CDR3 extends over 12 amino acids. CDR3 nucleotide sequence: TGCGCCAGCAGTGAAACAAAGGAGACCCAGTACTTC. It translates to CASSETKETQYF.

This clone appeared a single time. This chain uses TRBV9 with TRBJ1-1; D gene unclear. CDR1 and CDR2 (germline): SGDLS, YYNGEE. CDR3 length: 14 amino acids. V dropped 0 bases and J dropped 0 bases, with 6 bases sitting between them. This CDR3 is CASSVESVNTEAFF. The CDR3 region has the DNA TGTGCCAGCAGCGTAGAGTCCGTGAACACTGAAGCTTTCTTT.

The gene calls are TRBV2 and TRBJ2-5; D is unresolved. The better agreement between TRBJ2-7 and the DNA end casts doubt on the J call. This CDR3 has 14 amino acids. Germline V gene data show CDR1 as SNHLY and CDR2 as FYNNEI. The CDR3 DNA reads TGTGCCAGCAGTGAAGGGACCCTCAAAGACGAGCAGTACTTC. This translates into CASSEGTLKDEQYF.

V and J are TRBV5-1 and TRBJ2-1; TRBD1 matches 9 bases. The germline V gene has CDR1 SGHRS and CDR2 YFSETQ. CDR3 size: 13 residues. J lost 9 bases, V lost 4 bases, and 5 bases had no gene match. The CDR3 sequence is CASSITGGGEQFF. As DNA, the CDR3 is TGCGCCAGCAGCATAACAGGGGGCGGTGAGCAGTTCTTC.

This sequence joins TRBV10-2 and TRBJ1-2; perhaps TRBD1 as D (5 bases). Trimming removed 7 bases at V and 0 bases at J, with 12 bases between. This CDR3 is 14 amino acids long. Germline V gene lookup returns CDR1 WSHSY and CDR2 SAAADI. CDR3 loop: CASTGQQSNYGYTF. CDR3 nucleotides: TGCGCCAGCACCGGACAACAGTCTAACTATGGCTACACCTTC.

This clone was counted a few times. The rearrangement links TRBV29-1 to TRBJ2-7; weak D call: TRBD2 (5 bases). The V gene lost 6 bases and the J gene lost 2 bases, with 23 bases spanning the gap. There are 16 residues in the CDR3. Germline V gene lookup returns CDR1 SQVTM and CDR2 ANQGSEA. CDR3 sequence reads: CSVVPKPGNGAYEQYF. The CDR3 nucleotides read TGCAGCGTAGTCCCGAAACCGGGAAACGGGGCCTACGAGCAGTACTTC.

V and J are TRBV29-1 and TRBJ2-2; 7 positions match TRBD2. Trimming removed 4 bases from V and 6 bases from J; junction bases left unmatched: 8. The germline CDR1 and CDR2 sequences are SQVTM and ANQGSEA. The CDR3 runs to 14 residues. The CDR3 region is CSVAVTGGPGELFF. DNA of the CDR3: TGCAGCGTTGCCGTAACGGGAGGACCCGGGGAGCTGTTTTTT.

V is TRBV6-1 and J is TRBJ2-4; D is uncertain. V was cut by 0 bases and J by 8 bases, with 8 bases left in between. The germline gives CDR1 MNHNS, CDR2 SASEGT. The CDR3 spans 13 residues. The CDR3 bases are TGTGCCAGCAGTGAAGCGAGTAGGTACATTCAGTACTTC. It codes for CASSEASRYIQYF.

The chain recombines TRBV11-2 with TRBJ1-4; D might be TRBD1 (6 bases). Per germline, CDR1 SGHAT and CDR2 FQNNGV. The CDR3 runs to 17 residues. The ends were cut back, 2 bases at V and 5 bases at J, with 18 bases in the middle. The CDR3 region is CASSLSMMGARNEKLFF. The CDR3, as DNA: TGTGCCAGCAGCTTATCGATGATGGGGGCTCGGAATGAAAAACTGTTTTTT.

The rearrangement links TRBV6-5 to TRBJ1-1; a possible D gene is TRBD1 (6 bases). With 6 bases removed from V and 11 bases from J, the gap between germline ends came to 16 bases. CDR3 length: 12 residues. The germline CDR1 and CDR2 sequences are MNHEY and SVGAGI. The CDR3 is CASSLNRDRAFF. In DNA, the CDR3 is TGTGCCAGCAGCCTGAACAGGGATCGGGCTTTCTTT.

This chain links TRBV5-1 with TRBJ2-7, with D perhaps TRBD2 (5 bases). The CDR3 sequence is 13 residues long. Germline V gene sequence: CDR1 SGHRS, CDR2 YFSETQ. With 6 bases removed from V and 6 bases from J, the gap between germline ends came to 16 bases. DNA of the CDR3: TGCGCCAGCACTCGAGGGCCTCAAGGCGAGCAGTACTTC. Encoded protein: CASTRGPQGEQYF.

The chain uses TRBV27 and TRBJ1-2, with TRBD1 identical over 8 bases. Germline trimming cut 8 bases from V and 4 bases from J; bases unmatched to any gene: 3. Germline CDR1 and CDR2: MNHEY and SMNVEV (reference sequence). The CDR3 is made up of 12 amino acids. CDR3 DNA sequence: TGTGCCAGCGGGGACAGGAGCTATGGCTACACCTTC. Its translation is CASGDRSYGYTF.

The chain recombines TRBV19 with TRBJ2-3, with 7 bases matching TRBD1. The CDR3 loop spans 13 amino acids. V lost 3 bases to trimming and J lost 6 bases; unmatched junction nucleotides: 3. Germline CDR1 and CDR2: LNHDA and SQIVND (reference sequence). Here the CDR3 DNA reads TGTGCCAGTAGTATTGAAGGGGGCGATACGCAGTATTTT. Translating it yields CASSIEGGDTQYF. The full variable domain, rest sourced from reference TRBV19 and TRBJ2-3, is DGGITQSPKYLFRKEGQNVTLSCEQNLNHDAMYWYRQDPGQGLRLIYYSQIVNDFQKGDIAEGYSVSREKKESFPLTVTSAQKNPTAFYLCASSIEGGDTQYFGPGTRLTVL.

This chain joins TRBV6-5 and TRBJ1-5, with D perhaps matching TRBD1 (6 bases). The CDR3 contains 15 residues. The V end lost 6 bases, the J end lost 0 bases, and 12 bases lay between the germline ends. The germline V gene encodes CDR1 MNHEY and CDR2 SVGAGI. In nucleotides, the CDR3 is TGTGCCAGCAGCCAGACAGGCTTTAGCAATCAGCCCCAGCATTTT. It is translated as CASSQTGFSNQPQHF.

The genes are TRBV11-2 and TRBJ2-7; a possible D gene is TRBD2 (6 bases). CDR1 is SGHAT, CDR2 FQNNGV, per germline. The V and J ends lost 5 bases and 1 base respectively, with 12 bases between them. There are 14 residues in the CDR3. DNA for the CDR3: TGTGCCAGCAGCCGCGCGGAGGGGTCCTACGAGCAGTACTTC. Translation gives CASSRAEGSYEQYF.

In this sample, this clone turned up many times. The V call is TRBV25-1, the J call TRBJ2-7; TRBD1 agrees at 7 bases. This CDR3 comprises 13 residues. V lost 6 bases, J lost 2 bases, and 4 bases stayed unmatched. From germline, CDR1 is MGHDK and CDR2 SYGVNS. CDR3 loop: CASSGDRAYEQYF. The DNA for the CDR3 is TGTGCCAGCAGCGGTGACAGGGCCTACGAGCAGTACTTC.

This clone was seen at least ten times. The chain has TRBV28 and TRBJ2-7; D ambiguous. This CDR3 has 16 residues. V shed 4 bases and J shed 2 bases, with 18 bases lying between them. CDR1 and CDR2 (germline): MDHEN, SYDVKM. The CDR3 DNA is TGTGCCAGCAGTTCTACCGAGTGGACGCGAACCTACGAGCAGTACTTC. As protein: CASSSTEWTRTYEQYF.

This clone appeared a few times. The V and J genes are TRBV7-8 and TRBJ2-7; possibly TRBD2 for D (7 bases). V was pared by 1 base and J by 4 bases, with 17 bases between. Germline values: CDR1 SGHVS, CDR2 FQNEAQ. The CDR3 is made up of 16 amino acids. The CDR3 protein is CASSLEGGGPRYEQYF. The CDR3 bases are TGTGCCAGCAGCTTAGAGGGCGGGGGCCCTAGATACGAGCAGTACTTC.

This clone came up a few times. The genes are TRBV27 and TRBJ1-6; D gene uncertain. With 5 bases removed from V and 8 bases from J, the gap between germline ends came to 13 bases. Germline values: CDR1 MNHEY, CDR2 SMNVEV (reference sequence). This CDR3 is 14 amino acids long. CDR3 residues: CASSRLGLDSPLHF. The CDR3 region has the DNA TGTGCCAGCAGTCGATTGGGATTGGATTCACCCCTCCACTTT.

The chain uses TRBV7-2 and TRBJ2-3; D perhaps matches TRBD2 (6 bases). The germline V gene has CDR1 SGHTA and CDR2 FQGNSA. V was cut by 3 bases and J by 3 bases, with 13 bases left in between. The length of the CDR3 is 15 residues. This CDR3 reads CASSFSGLLTDTQYF. CDR3 DNA: TGTGCCAGCAGCTTTTCGGGACTGTTGACAGATACGCAGTATTTT.

This clone was counted between two and nine times. The V and J genes are TRBV19 and TRBJ2-6; 9 bases match TRBD1. Germline V CDR1 and CDR2: LNHDA, SQIVND (reference sequence). The V segment lost 7 bases and the J segment 1 base; nucleotides outside the gene matches: 8. CDR3 length equals 17 residues. This chain's CDR3 is CASNGWTGESGANVLTF. CDR3 sequence (DNA): TGTGCCAGTAACGGATGGACAGGGGAATCTGGGGCCAACGTCCTGACTTTC.

The chain links TRBV4-1 to TRBJ2-1; 12 nucleotides match TRBD2. With 2 bases clipped from V and 6 bases from J, the junction kept 5 bases outside the gene matches. CDR1 and CDR2 from the germline V gene are MGHRA and YSYEKL. The CDR3 spans 16 residues. The CDR3 nucleotides read TGCGCCAGCAGCCAACCCGGGACTAGCGGGTTCAATGAGCAGTTCTTC. Translating it yields CASSQPGTSGFNEQFF.